This T cell receptor beta chain originates from a study of OX40 agonist ivuxolimab in advanced cancers. Study at large: Ivuxolimab, an antibody that agonizes OX40 (CD134), was administered to the patients. General study findings and limits: Mean expanded clone counts were higher in CD8+ than CD4+ T cells. Dosing at 0.1 to 3.0 mg/kg was accompanied by clonal expansion of CD4+ and CD8+ blood T cells by week 6.

Sequencing was performed with immunoSEQ multiplex PCR; in TCRdb, only in-frame clones are kept and a portion is missing. The table has approximately 11,000 clones, 75% to 85% seen once. Notes on this clone: Its antigen is still unknown.

This CDR3 region has 14 residues. Trimming removed 3 bases at V and 0 bases at J, with 8 bases between. The germline V gene encodes CDR1 LGHNA and CDR2 YNFKEQ. The sample here was CD4+ or CD8+ T cells sorted from blood, taken in a trial of the OX40 agonist ivuxolimab. This chain links TRBV4-2 with TRBJ1-1; D is possibly TRBD1 (5 bases). This TCR derives from an adult with an advanced solid tumor such as melanoma, head and neck, liver or kidney cancer. The CDR3 loop is CASSQRQLNTEAFF. The CDR3 DNA follows: TGTGCCAGCAGCCAGAGACAGTTGAACACTGAAGCTTTCTTT.